This TCR beta chain was obtained from a study of T cells in localized non-small cell lung cancer. Regarding the study as a whole: Adjacent uninvolved lung had the highest clonality, suggesting focused antigen responses. With higher T cell density in blood came longer overall survival. The appearance of a median approximately 57 of the top 100 tumor clones was seen in adjacent lung.

Germline-derived CDR1 and CDR2 are MNHGY and SAAAGT. This CDR3 has 15 amino acids. V was clipped by 5 bases and J by 2 bases, with 14 bases between them. Clones were sequenced by immunoSEQ multiplex PCR, and TCRdb holds only the in-frame ones, with some missing. The sample lists some 2,000 clones, approximately 26% occurring once. In the case of this clone: Antigen unknown.

The sequence came from a female donor over 55 with stage I lung adenocarcinoma. The chain recombines TRBV6-8 with TRBJ2-3; possibly TRBD2 for D (5 bases). The sample in question was normal lung tissue next to the tumor, obtained before any cancer treatment. The CDR3 DNA reads as TGTGCCAGCAGTCACGTTTGGCGGGCCACAGATACGCAGTATTTT. It yields the protein CASSHVWRATDTQYF.